The following is a TCR beta chain sequence with its context. This specimen belongs to a study of blood T cell repertoires in COVID-19. Study in general: Samples of COVID-19 (acute and convalescent) were obtained from the United States, Italy and Spain. Sources were T cells, B-cell-depleted T cells, or PBMCs; the material itself was cDNA or gDNA.

There are 17 residues in the CDR3. The V gene's germline CDR1 is SGHNT and CDR2 YENEEA. V was cut by 4 bases and J by 5 bases, with 21 bases left in between. Under the authors' procedure: For nucleated cells, counts were estimated from reference gene primer amplification. The data were produced by immunoSEQ multiplex PCR, yet TCRdb's version contains in-frame clones alone and is incomplete. V, J and clone size derive from that table, while D and trimming were established from the DNA sequence. The data contain over 50,000 clones, 85% of them singletons. The clonotype originates from a man between 70 and 80 years old with acute or convalescent COVID-19. Sequencing was carried out using peripheral blood. This rearrangement joins TRBV11-3 to TRBJ2-1; TRBD2 might be the D (6 bases). The chain's CDR3 is CASSSLGGSHQHNEQFF. Here the CDR3 DNA reads TGTGCCAGCAGCTCCCTGGGGGGATCCCATCAACACAATGAGCAGTTCTTC.